This T cell receptor beta chain was recovered during a study of cytomegalovirus exposure and HLA in healthy donors. Study at large: About four fifths of a few hundred genotyped donors fell in the Caucasian-associated ancestry cluster.

This clone was picked up one time. The antigen remains unidentified. Study conclusions and caveats: Links to common viral pathogens appeared, in a later analysis, for several of the most significant clusters. TCR beta V- and J-gene trimming was later associated with a missense DCLRE1C variant.

PCR involved 60 Vbeta and 13 Jbeta primers. The assay was immunoSEQ multiplex PCR, and TCRdb's table has in-frame clones only and misses some. The repertoire holds 100,000 to 150,000 clones, with more than 80% as singletons. CDR1 and CDR2 from the germline V gene are LNHDA and SQIVND (reference sequence). CDR3 length: 14 residues. V was trimmed by 1 base and J by 1 base, leaving 4 bases between them. V usage is TRBV19 and J usage is TRBJ2-2; no reliable D call. Material for sequencing was PBMCs. This sequence originates from a woman aged 35 to 49 in good health and CMV-seropositive. For the CDR3, the DNA is TGTGCCAGTAGTATAGTCGGGAACACCGGGGAGCTGTTTTTT. Amino acid sequence: CASSIVGNTGELFF.